This T cell receptor beta chain came from a study of CD8+ T cells in alopecia areata. Study outcomes and limitations: Possibly as an HLA-related effect, TCR sharing across patients appeared less clear than in mice. Across lesional scalp, and particularly alopecia totalis/universalis, clonality surpassed that of normal scalp.

On this clone: Its antigen remains unknown.

CDR1 is GTSNPN, CDR2 SVGIG, per germline (reference sequence). Trimming pared 4 bases from V and 7 bases from J, leaving 10 bases between. This CDR3 region has 12 residues. Sorting of PBMCs yielded the CD4+ and CD8+ T cells. RNA extraction and reverse transcription yielded cDNA as sequencing template. The protocol was immunoSEQ multiplex PCR, while the TCRdb copy is restricted to in-frame clones and leaves out a portion. The sample consists of 85,000 to 110,000 clones, less than 70% of them appearing once. Sequenced input: CD4+ T cells sorted from blood. V and J are TRBV30 and TRBJ2-2; no clear D. The sequence was collected from a human donor in good health. In DNA form, the CDR3 reads TGTGCCTGGAACCGTAAGGTCGGGGAGCTGTTTTTT. Translation: CAWNRKVGELFF.